This T cell receptor beta chain was found in a study of blood T cell repertoires in COVID-19. Trimming removed 5 bases at V and 3 bases at J, with 14 bases between. CDR3 length equals 14 residues. The germline gives CDR1 LGHDT, CDR2 YNNKEL (reference sequence). Generated by immunoSEQ multiplex PCR, the TCRdb table keeps only in-frame clones and is missing some. The table records about 670,000 clones, 70% to 90% of them present only once. The J gene is TRBJ2-7, the V gene TRBV3-1 (or the pseudogene TRBV3-2); perhaps TRBD2 as D (7 bases). Sequencing used peripheral blood. The TCR sequence derives from a woman younger than 30 with acute or convalescent COVID-19. The CDR3 sequence: CASSVMRGGYEQYF. The DNA for the CDR3 is TGTGCCAGCAGCGTGATGAGGGGGGGCTACGAGCAGTACTTC.